This record looks at one T cell receptor beta chain sequence and its context. The data originate from a study of T-cell memory formation after mild COVID-19. Using its own MiXCR run on the 5' RACE reads, TCRdb lists one record per CDR3 protein. This sample has about 190,000 distinct CDR3 sequences; 27% occur once, and the top ten carry approximately 10%. Germline assignment: CDR1 KGHDR and CDR2 SFDVKD. CDR3 length: 14 residues. The germline V and J ends were trimmed by 7 bases and 0 bases, with 12 bases remaining between them. The sequence was collected from an adult woman who had mild COVID-19 (a few samples of this study predate the infection). Cell type and time point are not known. V usage is TRBV24-1 and J usage is TRBJ2-7; D call uncertain. The sequenced material came from PBMCs or a T cell subset sorted from them (not recorded which). CDR3 bases: TGTGCCACCAGATCTTCGTCTATCTCCTACGAGCAGTACTTC. Translated, it gives CATRSSSISYEQYF.